In this sample, the clone carrying this T cell receptor beta chain turned up once. The antigen is not known. This sample was taken from a study of T cell repertoires in cytomegalovirus infection. Study summary: Based on public TCR beta signatures, there were indications of CMV infection and of a matching HLA type.

The V end lost 7 bases, the J end lost 8 bases, and 15 bases lay between the germline ends. CDR1 SNHLY and CDR2 FYNNEI come from the germline V gene. The CDR3 has 13 residues. TCRdb analysed the reads with MiXCR anew, one entry per CDR3 protein. The table includes a few hundred thousand distinct CDR3 sequences, around 18% detected once. Notes on the study in general: HLA-C-restricted CMV clonotypes gave the most frequent clonotype in two of eight donors. The cumulative frequency of public TCR beta families distinguished individuals who carried CMV together with the relevant HLA.

The specimen sequenced was PBMCs. The clonotype comes from a human donor in good health (CMV status not recorded). Some clones in this sample may be carry-over from other donors' samples. The V call is TRBV2, the J call TRBJ2-1; no reliable D call. The CDR3 loop is CASNTDRADEQFF. The CDR3 DNA is TGTGCCAGCAATACGGACCGGGCCGATGAGCAGTTCTTC.